The 24 T cell receptor beta chains below were found in one sample sequenced in a study of technical replicates of blood from a few donors. Clones were sequenced by immunoSEQ multiplex PCR, and TCRdb holds only the in-frame ones, with some missing. The table lists 80,000 to 95,000 clones, about 95% of them singletons, with more than 0.35% in the top ten. The sample taken for sequencing was T cells isolated from PBMCs. These receptor sequences come from a human donor in good health.

The chain recombines TRBV11-3 with TRBJ2-2, with D unresolved. Germline CDR1 reads SGHNT; CDR2 reads YENEEA. V was trimmed by 2 bases and J by 4 bases, leaving 8 bases between them. The CDR3 contains 14 residues. CDR3: CASSLRQVTGELFF. In nucleotides, the CDR3 is TGTGCCAGCAGCTTACGGCAGGTCACCGGGGAGCTGTTTTTT.

The chain joins TRBV30 to TRBJ2-7; TRBD1 agrees at 7 bases. The CDR3 is made up of 16 amino acids. Trimming at V came to 5 bases and at J to 3 bases, leaving 16 bases not matched to a gene. CDR1 is GTSNPN and CDR2 is SVGIG in the germline V gene (reference sequence). CDR3 sequence: CAWGSPHRGFIYEQYF. The CDR3, as DNA: TGTGCCTGGGGTTCCCCCCACAGGGGCTTCATCTACGAGCAGTACTTC.

The chain uses TRBV7-9 and TRBJ2-7, with 8 bases matching TRBD2. This CDR3 has 15 residues. CDR1 SEHNR and CDR2 FQNEAQ come from the germline V gene (reference sequence). V was clipped by 5 bases and J by 6 bases; unmatched bases: 12. CDR3 DNA sequence: TGTGCCAGCAGCCGAGCGGGAGCCGCTGCCCGCGAGCAGTACTTC. Encoded protein: CASSRAGAAAREQYF.

This chain uses TRBV18 with TRBJ1-1, with TRBD1 identical over 10 bases. This CDR3 is built from 14 residues. CDR1 and CDR2 (germline): KGHSH, LQKENI. The junction had 3 bases not matched to a gene; V was cut back by 5 bases and J by 3 bases. CDR3: CASSTGQGHTEAFF. In nucleotides, the CDR3 is TGTGCCAGCTCAACGGGACAGGGGCACACTGAAGCTTTCTTT.

Regarding this clone: The junction differs from germline at one of its ends, possibly a read error. The V gene is TRBV6-6, the J gene TRBJ1-2; D might be TRBD1 (5 bases). The CDR3 is made up of 15 amino acids. Germline-derived CDR1 and CDR2 are MNHNY and SVGAGI (reference sequence). The CDR3 nucleotides read TGTGCCAGCAGTCTATCCCGAGTGGGGTGGAGCGGGGGATACTTC. Its protein product is CASSLSRVGWSGGYF.

The chain uses TRBV4-3 and TRBJ2-1; D unresolved. Trimming left V 0 bases short and J 0 bases short, with 12 bases between. Per germline, CDR1 LGHNA and CDR2 YSLEER. The CDR3 covers 17 residues. CDR3 sequence (DNA): TGCGCCAGCAGCCAAGAAATACAGATCCCCTCCTACAATGAGCAGTTCTTC. Translating it yields CASSQEIQIPSYNEQFF.

This sequence joins TRBV6-5 and TRBJ1-1; possibly TRBD1 for D (5 bases). The CDR3 is 15 amino acids. CDR1 is MNHEY and CDR2 is SVGAGI in the germline V gene. V was shortened by 4 bases and J by 5 bases, with 17 bases between the two germline ends. The CDR3 protein is CASSSWLDPGTEAFF. CDR3 coding DNA: TGTGCCAGCAGTTCCTGGTTGGATCCAGGGACTGAAGCTTTCTTT.

The DNA for the CDR3 is TGTGCCAGCAGCATGTACCGGGGTGAGCAGTTCTTC. It is translated as CASSMYRGEQFF. The chain employs TRBV7-2 and TRBJ2-1, with D possibly TRBD2 on 5 matching bases. Trimming took 5 bases from V and 9 from J, leaving 11 bases between them. The germline V gene has CDR1 SGHTA and CDR2 FQGNSA. This CDR3 spans 12 amino acids. The full variable domain, completed using reference TRBV7-2 and TRBJ2-1, is GAGVSQSPSNKVTEKGKDVELRCDPISGHTALYWYRQSLGQGLEFLIYFQGNSAPDKSGLPSDRFSAERTGGSVSTLTIQRTQQEDSAVYLCASSMYRGEQFFGPGTRLTVL.

This chain links TRBV2 with TRBJ2-1, with 9 bases identical to TRBD1. Germline values: CDR1 SNHLY, CDR2 FYNNEI. The CDR3 runs 15 residues. V shed 1 base, J shed 8 bases, and the junction held 6 bases outside the gene matches. The CDR3: CASSEGPGQGYEQFF. The CDR3 DNA is TGTGCCAGCAGTGAAGGCCCGGGACAGGGATATGAGCAGTTCTTC.

This chain joins TRBV5-1 and TRBJ1-1; possibly TRBD1 for D (5 bases). Between the trimmed V and J ends, which lost 5 bases and 7 bases, there was a span of 15 bases. Germline-derived CDR1 and CDR2 are SGHRS and YFSETQ. The CDR3 sequence is 13 residues long. CDR3 nucleotide sequence: TGCGCCAGCAGTCAACAGGTTTTTGGTGAAGCTTTCTTT. Protein: CASSQQVFGEAFF.

This clone was recorded a few times. The rearrangement links TRBV27 to TRBJ1-1; possibly TRBD1 for D (5 bases). Trimming removed 3 bases at V and 6 bases at J, with 8 bases between. CDR1 and CDR2 (germline): MNHEY, SMNVEV (reference sequence). The CDR3 runs 12 residues. This chain's CDR3 is CASSFAGAEAFF. CDR3 sequence (DNA): TGTGCCAGCAGTTTTGCGGGGGCTGAAGCTTTCTTT.

J is TRBJ2-5 and V is TRBV27; D possibly corresponds to TRBD2 (6 bases). CDR1 is MNHEY, CDR2 SMNVEV, per germline (reference sequence). V lost 0 bases, J lost 5 bases, and 13 bases lay in between. The CDR3 consists of 15 residues. As DNA, the CDR3 is TGTGCCAGCAGTTTATCGGGAGGCCTTGTTGAGACCCAGTACTTC. It is translated as CASSLSGGLVETQYF.

The genes are TRBV11-2 and TRBJ2-5; tentative D call: TRBD2 (6 bases). V was clipped by 3 bases and J by 4 bases, with 9 bases between them. The CDR3 sequence is 13 residues long. CDR1 SGHAT and CDR2 FQNNGV come from the germline V gene. This CDR3 is CASSFRRGETQYF. CDR3 bases: TGTGCCAGCAGCTTCAGGAGGGGAGAGACCCAGTACTTC.

V and J are TRBV6-1 and TRBJ1-1; possibly TRBD1 for D (5 bases). Germline-derived CDR1 and CDR2 are MNHNS and SASEGT. This CDR3 is built from 13 residues. V lost 3 bases and J 3 bases, leaving 8 bases between the germline ends. DNA of the CDR3: TGTGCCAGCAGTGAGTCGGGGGACACTGAAGCTTTCTTT. Translating gives CASSESGDTEAFF.

This clone was recorded only once. The genes are TRBV7-3 and TRBJ2-1; D unresolved. The V end lost 4 bases, the J end lost 7 bases, and 11 bases lay between the germline ends. Looked up from germline, CDR1 is SGHTA and CDR2 is FQGTGA. This CDR3 region has 13 residues. The CDR3 sequence is CASSYNPTNEQFF. DNA for the CDR3: TGTGCCAGCAGCTACAATCCGACAAATGAGCAGTTCTTC.

V gene TRBV5-5 combines with J gene TRBJ2-2; 10 positions agree with TRBD2. CDR1 SGHKS and CDR2 YYEKEE come from the germline V gene (reference sequence). J was trimmed by 3 bases and V by 1 base; bases with no gene match: 6. CDR3 length: 17 amino acids. The CDR3 DNA reads TGTGCCAGCAGCTTGCAGGGACTAGCGCTTTACACCGGGGAGCTGTTTTTT. Its translation is CASSLQGLALYTGELFF.

As concerns this clone: The conserved phenylalanine or tryptophan normally closing the CDR3 is absent here, so this likely arose from a read error. No DNA is shown, since the ends of the CDR3 on it are uncertain; the CDR3 is the one TCRdb lists. The chain recombines TRBV21-1 with TRBJ1-5; the table assigns TRBD1, which was not confirmed against the DNA. TRBV21-1 is a listed pseudogene. The CDR3 region is 15 residues in length, termini included. CDR3: CASSLHQGSGTGRPT.

The genes are TRBV7-3 and TRBJ2-2, with 14 bases aligning to TRBD2. Germline loops: CDR1 SGHTA, CDR2 FQGTGA. The CDR3 is 16 residues long. Trimming took 5 bases from V and 5 from J; bases not matched to a gene: 4. This CDR3 reads CASSVGLAGGTGELFF. The CDR3 DNA reads as TGTGCCAGCAGCGTAGGACTAGCGGGGGGAACCGGGGAGCTGTTTTTT. The full variable domain, its missing parts supplied by reference TRBV7-3 and TRBJ2-2, is GAGVSQTPSNKVTEKGKYVELRCDPISGHTALYWYRQSLGQGPEFLIYFQGTGAADDSGLPNDRFFAVRPEGSVSTLKIQRTERGDSAVYLCASSVGLAGGTGELFFGEGSRLTVL.

V gene TRBV2 combines with J gene TRBJ2-3; D gene ambiguous. The CDR3 consists of 14 residues. V dropped 6 bases and J dropped 6 bases, with 16 bases sitting between them. Germline V gene sequence: CDR1 SNHLY, CDR2 FYNNEI. The CDR3 reads CASRGALREDTQYF. CDR3 nucleotides: TGTGCCAGCAGGGGCGCACTCCGAGAGGATACGCAGTATTTT. Supplemented by reference TRBV2 and TRBJ2-3, the full variable domain reads EPEVTQTPSHQVTQMGQEVILRCVPISNHLYFYWYRQILGQKVEFLVSFYNNEISEKSEIFDDQFSVERPDGSNFTLKIRSTKLEDSAMYFCASRGALREDTQYFGPGTRLTVL.

The genes are TRBV4-3 and TRBJ1-4, with D tentatively TRBD1 (5 bases). Germline V gene lookup returns CDR1 LGHNA and CDR2 YSLEER. Trimming left V 0 bases short and J 5 bases short, with 13 bases between. The CDR3 runs to 16 residues. CDR3 loop: CASSQDGDSINEKLFF. Here the CDR3 DNA reads TGCGCCAGCAGCCAAGATGGAGACAGCATCAATGAAAAACTGTTTTTT.

The genes are TRBV7-6 and TRBJ2-1; D might be TRBD2 (5 bases). The CDR3 spans 19 residues. Looked up from germline, CDR1 is SGHVS and CDR2 is FNYEAQ. V was clipped by 0 bases and J by 3 bases, with 21 bases between them. The CDR3 DNA is TGTGCCAGCAGCTTAGCGGGAGTCGGGTCGGTTTTTTACTACAATGAGCAGTTCTTC. Encoded protein: CASSLAGVGSVFYYNEQFF.

CDR3 coding DNA: TGTGCCAGCAGCTTACGACCTCGACAGTTTAACTATGGCTACACCTTC. Translation: CASSLRPRQFNYGYTF. V and J are TRBV11-2 and TRBJ1-2; TRBD1 is a possible D gene (5 bases). The CDR3 extends over 16 amino acids. V was cut by 2 bases and J by 1 base, with 14 bases left in between. Germline CDR1 is SGHAT and CDR2 is FQNNGV.

This chain joins TRBV6-5 and TRBJ1-2, with a tentative D call TRBD1 (6 bases). V dropped 0 bases and J dropped 8 bases, with 19 bases sitting between them. The CDR3 sequence is 16 residues long. Germline assignment: CDR1 MNHEY and CDR2 SVGAGI. In DNA, the CDR3 is TGTGCCAGCAGTTACTCGGGGACGGTAGGGGGAGAAGGCTACACCTTC. The encoded protein is CASSYSGTVGGEGYTF.

This clone showed up just once. This chain links TRBV4-1 with TRBJ2-5; 8 bases agree with TRBD2. Unmatched junction bases numbered 11, after V lost 4 bases and J lost 4 bases. Germline V gives CDR1 MGHRA, CDR2 YSYEKL. This CDR3 has 16 residues. CDR3 nucleotide sequence: TGCGCCAGCAGCCCGTTGGGACTAGTGGTTGGAGAGACCCAGTACTTC. Translation: CASSPLGLVVGETQYF.